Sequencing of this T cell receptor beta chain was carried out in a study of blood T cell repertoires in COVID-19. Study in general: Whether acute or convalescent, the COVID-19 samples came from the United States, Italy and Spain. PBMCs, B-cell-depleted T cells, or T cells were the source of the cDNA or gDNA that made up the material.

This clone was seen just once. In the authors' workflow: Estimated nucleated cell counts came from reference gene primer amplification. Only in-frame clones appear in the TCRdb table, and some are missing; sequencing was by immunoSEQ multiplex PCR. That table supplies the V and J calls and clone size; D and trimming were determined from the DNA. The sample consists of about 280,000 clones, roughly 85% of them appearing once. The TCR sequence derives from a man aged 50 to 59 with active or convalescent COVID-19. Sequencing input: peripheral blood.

The DNA for the CDR3 is TGTGCCAGCAGTCGTAAAGGGAGCTGGGTCCAAGAGACCCAGTACTTC. Translation gives CASSRKGSWVQETQYF. V gene TRBV27 combines with J gene TRBJ2-5; tentative D call: TRBD2 (5 bases). The CDR3 is 16 residues long. Trimming left V 5 bases short and J 1 base short, with 17 bases between. Germline lookup yields CDR1 MNHEY and CDR2 SMNVEV (reference sequence).